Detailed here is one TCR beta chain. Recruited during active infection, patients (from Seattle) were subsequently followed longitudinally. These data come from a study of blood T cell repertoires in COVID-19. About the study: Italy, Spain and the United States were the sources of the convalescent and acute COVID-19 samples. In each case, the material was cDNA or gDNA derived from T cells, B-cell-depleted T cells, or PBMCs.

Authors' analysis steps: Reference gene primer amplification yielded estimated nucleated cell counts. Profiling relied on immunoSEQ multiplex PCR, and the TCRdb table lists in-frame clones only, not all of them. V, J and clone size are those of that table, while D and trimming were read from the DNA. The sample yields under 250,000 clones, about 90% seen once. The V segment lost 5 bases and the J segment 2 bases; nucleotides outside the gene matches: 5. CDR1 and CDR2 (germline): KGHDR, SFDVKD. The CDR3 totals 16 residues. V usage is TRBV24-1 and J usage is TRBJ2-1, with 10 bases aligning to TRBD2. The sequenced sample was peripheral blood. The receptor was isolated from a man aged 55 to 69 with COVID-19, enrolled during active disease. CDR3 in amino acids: CATSGTSGETYNEQFF. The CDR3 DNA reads TGTGCCACCAGTGGTACTAGCGGGGAAACCTACAATGAGCAGTTCTTC.